The 4 T cell receptor beta chains listed next were all sequenced from one sample in a study of CD8+CD57+ T cells in acquired aplastic anemia. Profiles of TCR beta VDJ and CDR3 were generated from a genomic DNA template. MiXCR, run by TCRdb on the reads, gives a single entry per CDR3 protein. The data show hundreds of thousands of distinct CDR3 sequences, 55% to 70% seen once. What was sequenced was sorted CD4+, CD8+, or CD8+CD57+ T cells (not recorded which) from PBMCs. The receptors here all came from a human donor in good health, serving as a control.

V and J are TRBV2 and TRBJ1-2; D is unclear. Per germline, CDR1 SNHLY and CDR2 FYNNEI. The CDR3 is 12 amino acids. V lost 1 base and J lost 6, with 6 bases in between. CDR3 in amino acids: CASSEGFDGYTF. DNA for the CDR3: TGTGCCAGCAGTGAAGGGTTCGATGGCTACACCTTC.

This clonotype was seen repeatedly, ten times or more. CDR3 in DNA: TGTGCCAGCAGGGTTAGCGCCGCGAACACCGGGGAGCTGTTTTTT. Translated: CASRVSAANTGELFF. This chain links TRBV6-5 with TRBJ2-2; a weak D match, TRBD2 (5 bases). The V gene's germline CDR1 is MNHEY and CDR2 SVGAGI. V gave up 6 bases and J gave up 0 bases, with 11 bases separating them. The CDR3 consists of 15 residues.

The rearrangement uses TRBV5-5 and TRBJ1-1; D unclear. CDR1 and CDR2 from the germline V gene are SGHKS and YYEKEE (reference sequence). V lost 4 bases and J lost 9, with 16 bases in between. This CDR3 spans 13 amino acids. The CDR3 coding sequence is TGTGCCAGCAGCCCGGTGGGAAAATCAAAAGCTTTCTTT. This codes for CASSPVGKSKAFF.

This clonotype has a count of ten or more. V gene TRBV9 combines with J gene TRBJ2-1; D remains unclear. Looked up from germline, CDR1 is SGDLS and CDR2 is YYNGEE. Trimming cost V 1 base and J 2 bases, with 4 bases left between them. There are 13 residues in the CDR3. Here the CDR3 DNA reads TGTGCCAGCAGCGTAACTACCTACAATGAGCAGTTCTTC. This gives the protein CASSVTTYNEQFF.